These T cell receptor beta chains were read from a single sample in a study of response to subunit inactivated influenza vaccine. TCRdb itself ran the RT-PCR reads through MiXCR, one entry per CDR3 protein. The sample has about 180,000 distinct CDR3 sequences, approximately 9.2% seen once. Sequencing used non-naive T cells sorted from PBMCs, obtained on the day of vaccination. The receptor set was obtained from a middle-aged man who received an inactivated influenza vaccine. Both conserved end residues are part of each CDR3. Each record gives: CDR3 protein, CDR3 DNA, J gene, D gene, clone size, V gene. A D gene is named only where the DNA matches it firmly. The listing skips clone size in some rows; elsewhere it reads once, few, many or a size class.

cdr3_aa: CATSRDRGGQSAEAFF
cdr3_nt: TGTGCCACCAGCAGAGATCGGGGAGGGCAATCCGCTGAAGCTTTCTTT
j_call: TRBJ1-1
d_call: -
clone_size: many
v_call: TRBV15

cdr3_aa: CSARGTSTDTQYF
cdr3_nt: TGCAGTGCTAGGGGGACTAGCACAGATACGCAGTATTTT
j_call: TRBJ2-3
d_call: -
clone_size: many
v_call: TRBV20-1

cdr3_aa: CASRQGIDGYTF
cdr3_nt: TGTGCCAGCAGACAGGGTATCGATGGCTACACCTTC
j_call: TRBJ1-2
d_call: -
clone_size: few
v_call: TRBV12-3/TRBV12-4

cdr3_aa: CATSPPEGGANVLTF
cdr3_nt: TGTGCCACCAGCCCACCGGAAGGTGGGGCCAACGTCCTGACTTTC
j_call: TRBJ2-6
d_call: -
clone_size: -
v_call: TRBV24-1

cdr3_aa: CSARTGGDTEAFF
cdr3_nt: TGCAGTGCCCGGACAGGGGGGGACACTGAAGCTTTCTTT
j_call: TRBJ1-1
d_call: TRBD1
clone_size: few
v_call: TRBV20-1

cdr3_aa: CSASGSLNEQYF
cdr3_nt: TGCAGTGCTAGCGGGAGTCTCAACGAGCAGTACTTC
j_call: TRBJ2-7
d_call: -
clone_size: few
v_call: TRBV20-1

cdr3_aa: CASSYSIGGSAYTQETQYF
cdr3_nt: TGTGCCAGCAGTTACTCGATAGGCGGGAGCGCCTACACTCAAGAGACCCAGTACTTC
j_call: TRBJ2-5
d_call: TRBD2
clone_size: few
v_call: TRBV6-2/TRBV6-3

cdr3_aa: CASSLRQGGTEAFF
cdr3_nt: TGTGCCAGCAGCTTACGGCAGGGGGGAACTGAAGCTTTCTTT
j_call: TRBJ1-1
d_call: TRBD1
clone_size: -
v_call: TRBV7-2

cdr3_aa: CASSQGQGATSNQPQHF
cdr3_nt: TGTGCCAGCAGCCAGGGACAGGGGGCGACGAGCAATCAGCCCCAGCATTTT
j_call: TRBJ1-5
d_call: TRBD1
clone_size: -
v_call: TRBV5-6

cdr3_aa: CASSQGWGAQRNADTQYF
cdr3_nt: TGTGCCAGCAGCCAAGGTTGGGGGGCCCAACGGAACGCAGATACGCAGTATTTT
j_call: TRBJ2-3
d_call: -
clone_size: few
v_call: TRBV3-1

cdr3_aa: CSARVGQGRGGNQPQHF
cdr3_nt: TGCAGTGCTAGAGTTGGGCAGGGAAGGGGAGGCAATCAGCCCCAGCATTTT
j_call: TRBJ1-5
d_call: -
clone_size: -
v_call: TRBV20-1

cdr3_aa: CASSLVDTDTQYF
cdr3_nt: TGTGCCAGCAGCTTGGTTGATACAGATACGCAGTATTTT
j_call: TRBJ2-3
d_call: -
clone_size: many
v_call: TRBV7-2

cdr3_aa: CSVAFAGGPYEQYF
cdr3_nt: TGCAGCGTTGCTTTTGCGGGAGGGCCCTACGAGCAGTACTTC
j_call: TRBJ2-7
d_call: TRBD2
clone_size: few
v_call: TRBV29-1

cdr3_aa: CASSAGGGAGQPQHF
cdr3_nt: TGTGCCAGCAGCGCAGGCGGGGGCGCGGGTCAGCCCCAGCATTTT
j_call: TRBJ1-5
d_call: -
clone_size: few
v_call: TRBV7-9

cdr3_aa: CASSYGGGAPETQYF
cdr3_nt: TGTGCCAGCAGTTACGGCGGGGGGGCCCCAGAGACCCAGTACTTC
j_call: TRBJ2-5
d_call: TRBD2
clone_size: -
v_call: TRBV6-5

cdr3_aa: CSVAGGRQGWTDTQYF
cdr3_nt: TGCAGTGTCGCGGGGGGGAGACAGGGGTGGACAGATACGCAGTATTTT
j_call: TRBJ2-3
d_call: -
clone_size: few
v_call: TRBV20-1

cdr3_aa: CASSLAAPGGNSPLHF
cdr3_nt: TGTGCCAGCAGCTTAGCGGCGCCGGGGGGAAATTCACCCCTCCACTTT
j_call: TRBJ1-6
d_call: -
clone_size: many
v_call: TRBV7-2

cdr3_aa: CSEGQAGSGALTF
cdr3_nt: TGCAGCGAAGGACAGGCTGGGTCCGGGGCTCTCACCTTC
j_call: TRBJ1-2
d_call: TRBD1
clone_size: few
v_call: TRBV29-1

cdr3_aa: CASSGGLGSTDTQYF
cdr3_nt: TGTGCCAGCAGCGGGGGACTGGGGAGCACAGATACGCAGTATTTT
j_call: TRBJ2-3
d_call: -
clone_size: -
v_call: TRBV7-9

cdr3_aa: CASSPTGGYSGANVLTF
cdr3_nt: TGTGCCAGCAGCCCCACAGGGGGGTATTCTGGGGCCAACGTCCTGACTTTC
j_call: TRBJ2-6
d_call: TRBD1
clone_size: few
v_call: TRBV5-5

cdr3_aa: CASSLGTGTNYNEQFF
cdr3_nt: TGTGCCAGCAGCTTAGGTACAGGGACAAACTACAATGAGCAGTTCTTC
j_call: TRBJ2-1
d_call: -
clone_size: few
v_call: TRBV7-2

cdr3_aa: CASSAGTGGSNQPQHF
cdr3_nt: TGTGCCAGCAGCGCCGGGACAGGGGGAAGCAATCAGCCCCAGCATTTT
j_call: TRBJ1-5
d_call: TRBD1
clone_size: -
v_call: TRBV7-9

cdr3_aa: CASSERSDSRQYF
cdr3_nt: TGCGCCAGCAGTGAGAGGTCGGACAGTCGGCAGTATTTT
j_call: TRBJ2-3
d_call: -
clone_size: many
v_call: TRBV10-2

cdr3_aa: CASSGRGSQETQYF
cdr3_nt: TGTGCCTCCTCCGGCAGGGGGAGTCAAGAGACCCAGTACTTC
j_call: TRBJ2-5
d_call: TRBD1
clone_size: -
v_call: TRBV24-1